This T cell receptor beta chain was documented in a study of cytomegalovirus exposure and HLA in healthy donors. The study's findings and limits: Links to common viral pathogens appeared, in a later analysis, for several of the most significant clusters.

PCR used 60 Vbeta primers and 13 Jbeta primers. Generated by immunoSEQ multiplex PCR, the TCRdb table keeps only in-frame clones and is missing some. This listing includes around 200,000 clones. At collection, donors were nominally healthy, but unrecorded immune exposures were probable. CDR3 size: 14 residues. With V trimmed by 3 bases and J by 3 bases, 4 bases remained unmatched. Germline lookup yields CDR1 LNHNV and CDR2 YYDKDF (reference sequence). Comments on this clone: Its antigen is unidentified.

V gene TRBV15 combines with J gene TRBJ2-7; 8 bases map to TRBD1. Sequences were obtained from PBMCs. This receptor was taken from a woman between 25 and 40 years old in good health and CMV-seropositive. In DNA form, the CDR3 reads TGTGCCACCAGCAGTGGACAGGGAGTCTACGAGCAGTACTTC. Its translation: CATSSGQGVYEQYF.